This T cell receptor beta chain originates from a study of T cells in Graves' hyperthyroidism and ophthalmopathy. Study-wide results and caveats: Also found in blood were most expanded thyroid clonotypes above 0.001.

Amplified TCR beta CDR3 regions derived from RNA transcripts. Carried out on the TCR CDR3, a first-round RT-PCR used the HTBI primer set. Each CDR3 protein gets one entry after TCRdb re-called the multiplex PCR reads with MiXCR. The repertoire consists of hundreds of thousands of distinct CDR3 sequences, with 20% to 25% occurring once and the leading ten covering roughly a third. This clonotype was observed many times. What it recognizes is unknown. The receptor was derived from a man aged 25 to 40 with Graves' ophthalmopathy. The sample was blood.

The CDR3 spells CASRSGYSSYEQYF. As DNA, the CDR3 is TGCGCCAGCAGATCGGGTTACAGCTCCTACGAGCAGTACTTC. The chain joins TRBV5-1 to TRBJ2-7; D gene uncertain. This CDR3 comprises 14 residues. From germline, CDR1 is SGHRS and CDR2 YFSETQ. V gave up 5 bases and J gave up 0 bases, with 12 bases separating them.